Below are 7 T cell receptor beta chains sequenced from a single sample in a study of graft-versus-host responses after intestinal transplantation listed by TCRdb under 2021. Taken with the paper, the label for time point translates to: cells obtained before transplantation from donor or recipient. Libraries were built with the immunoSEQ multiplex PCR assay. TCRdb provides this immuneACCESS table in a form limited to in-frame rearrangements. Some clones are lacking; in checked studies, under half of them reflect an unresolved V gene, and why the rest are absent is not known. Recorded for this sample are about 100,000 clones; about 90% of them occurred a single time. 5.5% to 7% of the sample is taken by the ten largest. Antigens for these TCRs are unknown. The input for sequencing was unstimulated CD8+ T cells sorted from spleen or lymph node cells, taken before intestinal transplant. The source of these receptors is a human donor who received an intestinal transplant.

The chain uses TRBV4-1 and TRBJ2-1, with 7 positions matching TRBD2. The CDR3 consists of 16 residues. Looked up from germline, CDR1 is MGHRA and CDR2 is YSYEKL. With 3 bases clipped from V and 6 bases from J, the junction kept 11 bases outside the gene matches. CDR3 amino acids: CASSQGDYLTPNEQFF. CDR3 nucleotides: TGCGCCAGCAGCCAGGGGGACTACCTAACGCCCAATGAGCAGTTCTTC.

This rearrangement joins TRBV4-1 to TRBJ2-7; a weak D match, TRBD2 (6 bases). The CDR3 length is 13 residues. The V end lost 4 bases, the J end lost 4 bases, and 11 bases lay between the germline ends. Germline CDR1 reads MGHRA; CDR2 reads YSYEKL. CDR3 nucleotides: TGCGCCAGCAGCCCGGGACTGAGTTACGAGCAGTACTTC. It yields the protein CASSPGLSYEQYF.

This chain joins TRBV19 and TRBJ1-2; D remains unclear. Per germline, CDR1 LNHDA and CDR2 SQIVND (reference sequence). Trimming shortened V by 7 bases and J by 8 bases, and 17 bases separated the two germline ends. The CDR3 runs 13 residues. CDR3 in amino acids: CASTIFGGHGYTF. CDR3 DNA sequence: TGTGCCAGTACCATTTTCGGTGGTCACGGCTACACCTTC.

The gene calls are TRBV6-1 and TRBJ2-7, with 9 bases that match TRBD1. The ends lost 1 base at V and 3 bases at J; junction bases unmatched: 1. This CDR3 region has 14 residues. Germline CDR1 reads MNHNS; CDR2 reads SASEGT. The CDR3 nucleotides read TGTGCCAGCAGTGAAGGGACAGGGGACTACGAGCAGTACTTC. Protein product: CASSEGTGDYEQYF.

The gene calls are TRBV27 and TRBJ2-7; 9 nucleotides agree with TRBD1. The germline CDR1 and CDR2 sequences are MNHEY and SMNVEV (reference sequence). The CDR3 extends over 17 amino acids. The V gene end was trimmed by 5 bases and the J gene end by 4 bases; junction bases not matched to a gene: 15. CDR3 DNA sequence: TGTGCCAGCAGTCCAGCCTCCGGGCACAGGGGGCTGTACGAGCAGTACTTC. Encoded protein: CASSPASGHRGLYEQYF.

A single count supports this clone. This rearrangement joins TRBV11-2 to TRBJ2-7, with 7 bases lining up with TRBD2. V gave up 1 base and J gave up 7 bases; unmatched junction bases: 7. The germline CDR1 and CDR2 sequences are SGHAT and FQNNGV. This CDR3 has 14 amino acids. The CDR3 DNA sequence: TGTGCCAGCAGCTTAGCGGAGGGAGGGAGGGAGCAGTACTTC. It codes for CASSLAEGGREQYF.

The V and J genes are TRBV6-1 and TRBJ2-5; 9 bases line up with TRBD1. This CDR3 has 13 residues. Germline V gives CDR1 MNHNS, CDR2 SASEGT. V dropped 7 bases and J dropped 5; count of bases not matched to a gene: 5. The CDR3 sequence is CASTRTGDETQYF. The CDR3 DNA reads as TGTGCCAGCACCCGGACAGGGGACGAGACCCAGTACTTC.